This TCR beta chain was profiled in a study of shared clonotypes between healthy human individuals. Replicate PCRs from sorted subsets contained roughly 200 ng DNA, which is roughly 30,000 T cell genomes. In the study's own analysis: Owing to the provision of junction-only sequences devoid of quality scores by immunoSEQ, filtering differed. Measured with immunoSEQ multiplex PCR; TCRdb has only the in-frame clones, and not every one. The V and J calls and clone size were taken over from that table, and D and trimming were inferred from the DNA. Of under 1,100,000 clones in the sample, about four fifths were seen once. Study-level points and caveats: Sharing across four donors was highest in naive CD4 (around 5%) and lowest in memory CD8 (roughly 0.4%).

As concerns this clone: Antigen unknown.

The sample consisted of memory CD4+ T cells from PBMCs. Documented subset: CD45RA-negative fraction. The sequence was obtained from a man aged 18 to 30 in good health. Some clones in this sample may be carry-over from other donors' samples.

The CDR3, as DNA: TGTGCCAGCAGCTTAGCGGTGAACAGCGGGACTGAAGCTTTCTTT. Encoded protein: CASSLAVNSGTEAFF. The rearrangement links TRBV7-2 to TRBJ1-1; D is undetermined. Germline V gene data show CDR1 as SGHTA and CDR2 as FQGNSA. This CDR3 comprises 15 residues. V lost 0 bases, J lost 5 bases, and 13 bases lay in between.